This passage covers 10 T cell receptor beta chains from one sample sequenced in a study of shared clonotypes between healthy human individuals. Produced via immunoSEQ multiplex PCR; TCRdb's table is partial and in-frame only. The sample has hundreds of thousands of clones; 90% to 96% are singletons. Material: naive CD4+ T cells sorted from blood. Subset meaning: CD45RA+ positively selected. These receptors were obtained from a woman aged 25 to 39 in good health.

The V and J genes are TRBV19 and TRBJ2-1; the D gene could be TRBD1 or TRBD2 (5 bases each). This CDR3 comprises 14 residues. The V gene lost 6 bases and the J gene lost 0 bases, with 9 bases spanning the gap. Germline V gene data show CDR1 as LNHDA and CDR2 as SQIVND (reference sequence). The CDR3 DNA reads as TGTGCCAGTAGGGGGGTAAGCTCCTACAATGAGCAGTTCTTC. Protein: CASRGVSSYNEQFF.

The chain combines TRBV18 with TRBJ2-2, with 8 bases aligning to TRBD2. The CDR3 has 18 residues. Germline-derived CDR1 and CDR2 are KGHSH and LQKENI. J was trimmed by 7 bases and V by 3 bases; bases with no gene match: 16. The CDR3 sequence: CASSPRRPGSGMDGELFF. The CDR3 region has the DNA TGTGCCAGCTCACCGAGACGCCCGGGTAGCGGGATGGACGGGGAGCTGTTTTTT.

There are a few counts of this clone. This chain links TRBV4-1 with TRBJ1-3, with TRBD1 matching 8 bases. The CDR3 is 17 residues long. The ends lost 2 bases at V and 4 bases at J; junction bases unmatched: 10. Germline assignment: CDR1 MGHRA and CDR2 YSYEKL. DNA of the CDR3: TGCGCCAGCAGCCAAACAGGGGGGAGTGGGAGAGGAAACACCATATATTTT. Encoded protein: CASSQTGGSGRGNTIYF.

This chain joins TRBV11-2 and TRBJ2-7, with 10 bases matching TRBD2. J gave up 3 bases and V 1 base, and 3 bases lay outside the gene matches. CDR3 length: 15 residues. Germline assignment: CDR1 SGHAT and CDR2 FQNNGV. The CDR3 DNA reads TGTGCCAGCAGCTTAGTGCTAGCGGGAGACTACGAGCAGTACTTC. It encodes CASSLVLAGDYEQYF.

The chain uses TRBV9 and TRBJ2-7; the match to TRBD2 covers 8 bases. Germline V gives CDR1 SGDLS, CDR2 YYNGEE. V gave up 3 bases and J gave up 3 bases; unmatched junction bases: 14. The CDR3 has 17 residues. The CDR3 DNA follows: TGTGCCAGCAGCGGAGCGGGGGTAGCGGAGGGAATCTACGAGCAGTACTTC. This translates into CASSGAGVAEGIYEQYF.

V gene TRBV11-2 combines with J gene TRBJ1-3, with 8 bases identical to TRBD1. Germline lookup yields CDR1 SGHAT and CDR2 FQNNGV. With V trimmed by 5 bases and J by 2 bases, 11 bases remained unmatched. CDR3 size: 17 residues. CDR3 sequence (DNA): TGTGCCAGCAGCAGTTTGACAGGGGTCTCCCCTGGAAACACCATATATTTT. Protein: CASSSLTGVSPGNTIYF.

This chain uses TRBV29-1 with TRBJ2-7; 8 bases match TRBD1. The CDR3 is 14 residues long. Germline CDR1 SQVTM, CDR2 ANQGSEA. Trimming removed 4 bases from V and 3 bases from J; junction bases left unmatched: 8. In DNA form, the CDR3 reads TGCAGCGTTGGCGTTTGGGACAGGTACTACGAGCAGTACTTC. Its protein is CSVGVWDRYYEQYF.

The V gene is TRBV6-1, the J gene TRBJ1-3; the D is unclear. CDR3 length equals 14 residues. Per the germline V gene, CDR1 is MNHNS and CDR2 is SASEGT. With 10 bases removed from V and 0 bases from J, the gap between germline ends came to 13 bases. CDR3 bases: TGTGCCACCCTGGCGGGATACTCTGGAAACACCATATATTTT. Its protein is CATLAGYSGNTIYF.

The rearrangement joins TRBV28 to TRBJ1-5; D is undetermined. Per the germline V gene, CDR1 is MDHEN and CDR2 is SYDVKM. The V and J ends lost 8 bases and 9 bases respectively, with 8 bases between them. The CDR3 loop spans 10 amino acids. The CDR3 DNA reads as TGTGCCAGCGGGAAAAGGCCCCAGCATTTT. Translating gives CASGKRPQHF.

This rearrangement joins TRBV7-9 to TRBJ2-1; D call uncertain. The CDR3 sequence is 15 residues long. Germline V gives CDR1 SEHNR, CDR2 FQNEAQ (reference sequence). Trimming stripped 1 base from V and 4 bases from J, with 11 bases between. The CDR3 is CASSLGADFYNEQFF. In nucleotides, the CDR3 is TGTGCCAGCAGCTTAGGGGCAGACTTTTACAATGAGCAGTTCTTC. Drawing the rest from reference TRBV7-9 and TRBJ2-1, the complete variable domain is DTGVSQNPRHKITKRGQNVTFRCDPISEHNRLYWYRQTLGQGPEFLTYFQNEAQLEKSRLLSDRFSAERPKGSFSTLEIQRTEQGDSAMYLCASSLGADFYNEQFFGPGTRLTVL.